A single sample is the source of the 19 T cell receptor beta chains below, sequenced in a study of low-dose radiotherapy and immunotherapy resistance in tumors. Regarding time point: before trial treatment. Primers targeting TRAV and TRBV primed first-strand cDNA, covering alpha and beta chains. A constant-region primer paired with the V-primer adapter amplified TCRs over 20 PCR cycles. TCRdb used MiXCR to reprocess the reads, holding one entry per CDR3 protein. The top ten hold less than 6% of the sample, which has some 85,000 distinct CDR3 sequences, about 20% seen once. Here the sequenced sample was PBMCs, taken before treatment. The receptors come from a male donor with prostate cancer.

CDR3 coding DNA: TGTGCCATCAGTTCGGGACTAGCGGGCTACGAGCAGTACTTC. Amino acids: CAISSGLAGYEQYF. This chain connects TRBV10-3 to TRBJ2-7; the match to TRBD2 covers 12 bases. The CDR3 has 14 amino acids. Germline V CDR1 and CDR2: ENHRY, SYGVKD. V dropped 5 bases and J dropped 3; count of bases not matched to a gene: 2.

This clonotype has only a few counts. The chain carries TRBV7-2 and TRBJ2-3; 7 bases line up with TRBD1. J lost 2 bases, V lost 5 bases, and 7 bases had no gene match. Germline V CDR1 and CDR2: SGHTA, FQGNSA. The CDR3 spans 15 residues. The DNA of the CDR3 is TGTGCCAGCAGCCCAGACAGGGTCATCACAGATACGCAGTATTTT. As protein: CASSPDRVITDTQYF.

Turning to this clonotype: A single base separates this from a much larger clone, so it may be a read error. The CDR3 nucleotides are TGTGCCAGTAGTATAAGGGGTATAGATATGCAGTATTTT. As protein: CASSIRGIDMQYF. The chain employs TRBV25-1 and TRBJ2-3; possible D gene TRBD1, 5 bases. The CDR3 has 13 amino acids. CDR1 MGHDK and CDR2 SYGVNS come from the germline V gene.

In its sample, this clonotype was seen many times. The CDR3 here is CSAGQARNQPQHF. DNA for the CDR3: TGCAGTGCTGGGCAGGCGAGAAATCAGCCCCAGCATTTT. The chain uses TRBV20-1 and TRBJ1-5; the D is unclear. Germline V gives CDR1 DFQATT, CDR2 SNEGSKA (reference sequence). V was cut by 5 bases and J by 4 bases, with 12 bases left in between. The CDR3 contains 13 residues.

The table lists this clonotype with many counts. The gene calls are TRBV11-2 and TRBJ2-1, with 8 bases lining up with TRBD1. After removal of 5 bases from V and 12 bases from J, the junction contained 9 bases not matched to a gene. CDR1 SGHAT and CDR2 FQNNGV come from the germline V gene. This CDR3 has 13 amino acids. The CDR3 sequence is CASSEERQGSQFF. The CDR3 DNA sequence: TGTGCCAGCAGCGAAGAACGACAGGGGTCGCAGTTCTTC.

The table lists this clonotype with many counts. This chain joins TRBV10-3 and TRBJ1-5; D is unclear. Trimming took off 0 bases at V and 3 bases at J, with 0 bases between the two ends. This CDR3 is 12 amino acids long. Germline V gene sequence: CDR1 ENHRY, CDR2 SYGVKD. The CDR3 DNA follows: TGTGCCATCAGTGAGTCCAATCAGCCCCAGCATTTT. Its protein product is CAISESNQPQHF.

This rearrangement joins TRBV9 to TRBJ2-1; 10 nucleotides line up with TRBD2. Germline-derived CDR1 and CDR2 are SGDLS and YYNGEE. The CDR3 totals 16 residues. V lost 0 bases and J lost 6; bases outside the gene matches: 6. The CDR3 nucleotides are TGTGCCAGCAGCGTAGGGCTAGCGGGAGTGGTCAATGAGCAGTTCTTC. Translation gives CASSVGLAGVVNEQFF.

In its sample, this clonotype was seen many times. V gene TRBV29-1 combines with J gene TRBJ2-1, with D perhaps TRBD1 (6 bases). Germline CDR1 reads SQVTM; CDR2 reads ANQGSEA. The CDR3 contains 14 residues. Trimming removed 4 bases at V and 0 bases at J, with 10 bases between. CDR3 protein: CSVADSLSYNEQFF. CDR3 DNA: TGCAGCGTTGCGGACAGCCTCTCCTACAATGAGCAGTTCTTC.

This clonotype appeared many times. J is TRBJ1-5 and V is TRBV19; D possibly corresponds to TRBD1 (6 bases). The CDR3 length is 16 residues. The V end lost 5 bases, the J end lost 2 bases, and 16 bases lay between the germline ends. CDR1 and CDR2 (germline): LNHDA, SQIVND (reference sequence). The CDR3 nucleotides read TGTGCCAGTAGTGGCGGACAGTCTCTCCGCAATCAGCCCCAGCATTTT. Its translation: CASSGGQSLRNQPQHF.

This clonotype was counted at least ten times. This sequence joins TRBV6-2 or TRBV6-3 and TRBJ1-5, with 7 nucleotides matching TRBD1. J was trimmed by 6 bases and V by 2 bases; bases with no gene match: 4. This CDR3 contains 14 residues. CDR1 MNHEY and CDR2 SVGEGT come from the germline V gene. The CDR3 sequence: CASSYPGGSQPQHF. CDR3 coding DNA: TGTGCCAGCAGTTACCCAGGGGGGAGTCAGCCCCAGCATTTT.

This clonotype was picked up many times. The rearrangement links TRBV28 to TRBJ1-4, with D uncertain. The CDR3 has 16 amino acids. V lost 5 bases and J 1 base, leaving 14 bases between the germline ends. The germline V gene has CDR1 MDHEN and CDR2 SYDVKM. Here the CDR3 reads CASSPIQAGTNEKLFF. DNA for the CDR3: TGTGCCAGCAGTCCAATCCAGGCAGGAACTAATGAAAAACTGTTTTTT.

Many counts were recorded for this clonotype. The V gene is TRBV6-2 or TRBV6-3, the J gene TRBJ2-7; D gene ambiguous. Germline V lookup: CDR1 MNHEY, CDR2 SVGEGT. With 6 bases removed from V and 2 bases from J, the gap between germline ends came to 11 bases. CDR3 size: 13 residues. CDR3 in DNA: TGTGCCAGCAGAGCCCCTGGGGCCTACGAGCAGTACTTC. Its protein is CASRAPGAYEQYF.

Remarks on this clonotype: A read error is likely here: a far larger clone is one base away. The CDR3 region is CASSLVGGGPPYNEQFF. The CDR3 DNA reads TGTGCCAGCAGCTTGGTTGGTGGGGGGCCACCCTACAATGAGCAGTTCTTC. This chain connects TRBV5-8 to TRBJ2-1; D tentatively fits TRBD1 or TRBD2 (6 bases each). Looked up from germline, CDR1 is SGHTS and CDR2 is YDEGEE. V was trimmed by 0 bases and J by 2 bases, leaving 15 bases between them. This CDR3 contains 17 residues.

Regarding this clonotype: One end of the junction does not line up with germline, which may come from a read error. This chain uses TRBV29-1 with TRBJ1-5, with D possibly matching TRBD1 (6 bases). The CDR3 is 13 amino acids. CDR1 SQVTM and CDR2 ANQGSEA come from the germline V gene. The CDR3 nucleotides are TGCAGCGTCGAAGGGGGGACCAATCAGCCCCAGCATTTT. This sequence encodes CSVEGGTNQPQHF.

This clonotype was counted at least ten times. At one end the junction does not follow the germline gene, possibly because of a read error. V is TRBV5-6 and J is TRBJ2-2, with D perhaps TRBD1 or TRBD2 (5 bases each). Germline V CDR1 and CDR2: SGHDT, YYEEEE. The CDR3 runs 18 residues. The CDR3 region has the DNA TGTGCCAGCAGCGAATCTCCTAACCGGGGCCCTCAGGTTGGGGGGCTGTTTTTT. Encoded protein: CASSESPNRGPQVGGLFF.

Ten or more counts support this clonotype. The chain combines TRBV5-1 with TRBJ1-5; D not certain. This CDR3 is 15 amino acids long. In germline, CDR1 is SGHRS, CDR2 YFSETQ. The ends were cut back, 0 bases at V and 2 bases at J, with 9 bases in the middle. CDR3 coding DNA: TGCGCCAGCAGCTTGGCGGGGATCGGCAATCAGCCCCAGCATTTT. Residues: CASSLAGIGNQPQHF.

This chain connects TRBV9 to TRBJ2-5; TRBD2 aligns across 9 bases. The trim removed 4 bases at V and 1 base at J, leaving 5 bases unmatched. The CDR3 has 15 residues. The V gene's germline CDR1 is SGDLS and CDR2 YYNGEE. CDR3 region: CASSKLAGAQETQYF. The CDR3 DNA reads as TGTGCCAGCAGCAAATTAGCGGGAGCCCAAGAGACCCAGTACTTC.

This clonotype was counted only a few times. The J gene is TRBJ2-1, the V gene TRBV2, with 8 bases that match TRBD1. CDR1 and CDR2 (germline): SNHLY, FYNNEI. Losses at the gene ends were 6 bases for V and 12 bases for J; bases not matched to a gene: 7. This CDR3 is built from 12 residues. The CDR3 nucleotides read TGTGCCAGCAGGGAGGACAGGGTCCGGCAGTTCTTC. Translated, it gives CASREDRVRQFF.

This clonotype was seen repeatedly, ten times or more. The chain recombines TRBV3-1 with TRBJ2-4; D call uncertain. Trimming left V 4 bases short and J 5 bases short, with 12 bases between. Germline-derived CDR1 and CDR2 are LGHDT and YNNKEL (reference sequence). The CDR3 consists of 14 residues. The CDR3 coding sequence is TGTGCCAGCAGCCCAGTGGAGCTCCAAAACATTCAGTACTTC. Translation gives CASSPVELQNIQYF.